Listed below are T cell receptor beta chains from one sample, sequenced in a study of blood T cell repertoires in COVID-19. Repertoires were generated with immunoSEQ multiplex PCR, while TCRdb's copy carries only in-frame clones and drops some. The data hold around 400,000 clones, with just over 90% observed a single time. The material sequenced was PBMCs or T cells enriched from blood (not recorded which). The receptors originated from a woman between 40 and 55 years old who had been exposed to COVID-19. The conserved cysteine and the conserved F or W are not part of the CDR3 here.

>TRBV29-1|TRBJ1-2
SVTGQGRSGYT
>TRBV2|TRBJ1-1
ASINSQVANTEAF
>TRBV2|TRBJ1-3
ASRDRGRIPGNTIY
>TRBV5-1|TRBJ1-1
ASSRPQGESEAF
>TRBV3-1/TRBV3-2|TRBJ1-2
ASSQGASAGYT
>TRBV6-2/TRBV6-3|TRBJ2-4
ASSSPGLAGGLAKNIQY
>TRBV3-1/TRBV3-2|TRBJ1-1
ASSQGNDRSAEAF
>TRBV5-5|TRBJ2-7
ASSLARGVYEQY
>TRBV4-1|TRBJ1-1
ASSTIQGLNTEAF
>TRBV27|TRBJ2-7
ASSFKGDGPYEQY
>TRBV7-2|TRBJ2-3
ASSLAVATDTQY
>TRBV2|TRBJ1-3
ASAPEGQPRRNTIY
>TRBV7-9|TRBJ2-3
ASSSPGLAGLADTQY
>TRBV7-6|TRBJ2-6
ASSHRDRDSSGANVLT
>TRBV6-1|TRBJ1-2
ASSEFPAGGDYGYT
>TRBV24-1|TRBJ2-5
ATSAGHQGKETQY
>TRBV6-5|TRBJ1-2
ASSYAGDRGGYGYT
>TRBV6-1|TRBJ1-5
ASSEGGRGAYQPQH
>TRBV5-4|TRBJ1-1
ASSLKDRANTEAF
>TRBV5-1|TRBJ2-3
ASSSVLAGAADTQY
>TRBV3-1/TRBV3-2|TRBJ1-1
ASSPPDRGNTEAF
>TRBV7-2|TRBJ1-1
ASSFSESGGTEAF
>TRBV3-1/TRBV3-2|TRBJ1-2
ASSPPGTGGGYT
>TRBV5-1|TRBJ2-2
ASSLKTTTGELF
>TRBV10-2|TRBJ2-3
ASSEGLAGGPASTDTQY
>TRBV7-2|TRBJ2-3
ASSLVPTSGATDTQY
>TRBV9|TRBJ2-3
ASSVDSPGTDTQY
>TRBV10-3|TRBJ1-2
AISKQGDYGYT
>TRBV24-1|TRBJ1-2
ATSDSLGQGIYGYT
>TRBV5-3|TRBJ2-1
ARSLGLAGLNEQF
>TRBV4-3|TRBJ2-7
ASSLERTGTYEQY
>TRBV29-1|TRBJ2-2
SAQTNTGELF
>TRBV7-9|TRBJ1-4
ASSPDGMREKLF
>TRBV9|TRBJ2-5
ASSVGGGVGQETQY
>TRBV2|TRBJ2-5
ASSVGPGGAETQY
>TRBV12-3/TRBV12-4|TRBJ2-7
ASSLLPSGEQY
>TRBV5-6|TRBJ1-4
ASSRNWPPGQNNEKLF
>TRBV5-6|TRBJ2-7
ASSTKTRYSYEQY
>TRBV11-2|TRBJ1-6
ASSVQDSAVGALH
>TRBV30|TRBJ1-1
AWSPQGRTEAF
>TRBV19|TRBJ1-1
ASSRLGLNTEAF
>TRBV7-8|TRBJ2-7
ASSLGQFYEQY
>TRBV7-2|TRBJ2-7
ASSLKPGGWNEQY
>TRBV28|TRBJ2-3
ASSLDTQY
>TRBV2|TRBJ1-2
ASRPGSARGYT
>TRBV2|TRBJ2-7
ASSASGQGPYEQY
>TRBV7-3|TRBJ2-1
ASSALTSGRKNEQF
>TRBV7-2|TRBJ1-2
ASSPQGYGYT
>TRBV14|TRBJ1-6
ASSQVSGTYNSPLH
>TRBV6-6|TRBJ1-6
ASSSSGTALH
>TRBV5-6|TRBJ1-2
ASSSPSTGRYGYT
>TRBV30|TRBJ1-5
AWSVQAGQRSNQPQH
>TRBV2|TRBJ1-5
ASSHRYPNQPQH
>TRBV6-4|TRBJ2-1
ASAPSGGSYNEQF
>TRBV5-1|TRBJ1-2
ASSLSGDGYT
>TRBV7-6|TRBJ2-1
ASSSGPRGALSSYNEQF
>TRBV24-1|TRBJ1-1
ATSDPDSEAF
>TRBV5-1|TRBJ1-3
ASSLSTDRGRNTIY